This entry describes one T cell receptor (beta chain). Its antigen is unknown. The sample originates from a study of T cell responses to AZD1222 COVID-19 vaccine. Whole-study results and caveats: The donor cohort was predominantly white British with a female majority, and clonal diversity may have been underestimated. Baseline seropositives among AZD1222 recipients totaled only 5 or 6.

Per the germline V gene, CDR1 is MGHDK and CDR2 is SYGVNS. Trimming cost V 1 base and J 5 bases, with 3 bases left between them. The CDR3 totals 12 residues. TCRdb keeps only in-frame clones here, not all; method: immunoSEQ multiplex PCR. This sample has around 200,000 clones, with approximately 90% found just once. This material consisted of peripheral blood, taken on day 0 of AZD1222 vaccination. The genes are TRBV25-1 and TRBJ2-1; D is unresolved. The receptor was isolated from an adult in good health. The CDR3 reads CASSESDNEQFF. CDR3 nucleotide sequence: TGTGCCAGCAGTGAATCAGACAATGAGCAGTTCTTC.